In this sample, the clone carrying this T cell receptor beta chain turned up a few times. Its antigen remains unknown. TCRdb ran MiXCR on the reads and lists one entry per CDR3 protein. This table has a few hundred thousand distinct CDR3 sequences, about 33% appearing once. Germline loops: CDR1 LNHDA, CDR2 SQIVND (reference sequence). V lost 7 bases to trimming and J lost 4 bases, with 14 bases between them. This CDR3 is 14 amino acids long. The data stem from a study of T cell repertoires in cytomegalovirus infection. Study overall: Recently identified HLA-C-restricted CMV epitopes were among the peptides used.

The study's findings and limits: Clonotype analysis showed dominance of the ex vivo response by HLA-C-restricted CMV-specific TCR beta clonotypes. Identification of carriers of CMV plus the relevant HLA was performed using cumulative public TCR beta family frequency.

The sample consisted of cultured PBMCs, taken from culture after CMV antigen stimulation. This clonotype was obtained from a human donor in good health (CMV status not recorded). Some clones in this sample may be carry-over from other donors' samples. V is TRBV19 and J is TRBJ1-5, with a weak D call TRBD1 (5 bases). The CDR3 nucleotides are TGTGCCAGTACCTCCGGGACCCAGAATCAGCCCCAGCATTTT. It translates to CASTSGTQNQPQHF. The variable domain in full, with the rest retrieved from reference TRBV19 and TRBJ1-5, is DGGITQSPKYLFRKEGQNVTLSCEQNLNHDAMYWYRQDPGQGLRLIYYSQIVNDFQKGDIAEGYSVSREKKESFPLTVTSAQKNPTAFYLCASTSGTQNQPQHFGDGTRLSIL.